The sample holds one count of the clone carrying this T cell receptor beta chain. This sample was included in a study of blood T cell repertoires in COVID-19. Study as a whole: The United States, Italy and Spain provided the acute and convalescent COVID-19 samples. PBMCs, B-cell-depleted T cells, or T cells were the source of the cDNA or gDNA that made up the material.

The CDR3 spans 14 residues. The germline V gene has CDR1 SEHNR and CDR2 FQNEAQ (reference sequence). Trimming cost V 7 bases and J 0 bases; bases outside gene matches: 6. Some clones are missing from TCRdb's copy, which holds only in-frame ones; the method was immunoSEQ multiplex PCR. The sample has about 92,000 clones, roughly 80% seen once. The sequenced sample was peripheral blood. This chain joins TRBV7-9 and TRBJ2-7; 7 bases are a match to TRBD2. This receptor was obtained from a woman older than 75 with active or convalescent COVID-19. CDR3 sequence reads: CASNRAGSSYEQYF. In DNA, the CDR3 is TGTGCCAGCAACCGAGCGGGAAGCTCCTACGAGCAGTACTTC.